These T cell receptor beta chains were read from a single sample in a study of vaccination and CD4 T cells after COVID-19. TCRdb reprocessed the PCR reads with MiXCR, giving one entry per CDR3 protein. The profile shows around 2,000 distinct CDR3 sequences, around 60% of them singletons. These receptors have no known antigen. The sequencing sample was made of CD4+ T cells from blood, cultured in vitro. The receptors originated from a human donor in good health. Each CDR3 is given with its conserved first and last residue. A D gene is named only where the DNA matches it firmly. Expanded clones are given a class, and other clones once, few, many or no size at all.

>NA|TRBJ2-1|TRBV19|TRBD1
TGTGCCAGTAGTATTGGTCAGGGGGACAATGAGCAGTTCTTC
CASSIGQGDNEQFF
>NA|TRBJ1-2|TRBV6-1|NA
TGTGCCAGCAGTGAAGAGGGGGGGAACAGCTACACCTTC
CASSEEGGNSYTF
>NA|TRBJ1-6|TRBV6-1|TRBD1
TGTGCCAGCAGACCGGGACAGACGAATTCACCCCTCCACTTT
CASRPGQTNSPLHF
>NA|TRBJ2-3|TRBV7-3|TRBD1
TGTGCCAGCAGCCCGACAGGGTCTAGCACAGATACGCAGTATTTT
CASSPTGSSTDTQYF
>NA|TRBJ1-5|TRBV7-2|NA
TGTGCCAGCAGCTTTAAAGGAAATCAGCCCCAGCATTTT
CASSFKGNQPQHF
>once|TRBJ2-6|TRBV20-1|NA
TGCAGTGCTAGAGCTCCGCCAGGGGCTCCCTCTGGGGCCAACGTCCTGACTTTC
CSARAPPGAPSGANVLTF
>NA|TRBJ1-3|TRBV12-2|NA
TGTGCAAGTCGCTTAGGAGACACCTTTACGACCTCTGGAAACACCATATATTTT
CASRLGDTFTTSGNTIYF
>few|TRBJ1-6|TRBV10-1|NA
TGCGCCAGCAGTGAGAGGGACCTAGAGGAAGCACCCCTCCACTTT
CASSERDLEEAPLHF
>NA|TRBJ1-2|TRBV2|TRBD1
TGTGCCAGACGGACGGGACAGGTTGACTATGGCTACACCTTC
CARRTGQVDYGYTF
>NA|TRBJ2-5|TRBV7-9|TRBD1
TGTGCCAGCAGCTCGGGACAGCCCCAAGAGACCCAGTACTTC
CASSSGQPQETQYF
>few|TRBJ1-1|TRBV6-1|TRBD1
TGTGCCGCCTCTTACCAGCCGCAGGGGGCTAGGACTGAAGCTTTCTTT
CAASYQPQGARTEAFF
>NA|TRBJ1-5|TRBV4-2|NA
TGTGCCAGCAGCCAAGGGGATAGCAATCAGCCCCAGCATTTT
CASSQGDSNQPQHF
>few|TRBJ1-5|TRBV15|NA
TGTGCCACCAGCAGAGGCAGGGAGAGCAATCAGCCCCAGCATTTT
CATSRGRESNQPQHF
>few|TRBJ1-1|TRBV6-5|TRBD1
TGTGCCAGCAGTTACAAGGGGGCAGAGACTGAAGCTTTCTTT
CASSYKGAETEAFF
>NA|TRBJ1-1|TRBV15|NA
TGTGCCACCAGCAGAGGAGGCGTTGGGACTGAAGCTTTCTTT
CATSRGGVGTEAFF
>NA|TRBJ2-2|TRBV12-3/TRBV12-4|NA
TGTGCCAGCAGACTCTACCTCTCCGCCGGGGAGCTGTTTTTT
CASRLYLSAGELFF
>NA|TRBJ2-1|TRBV7-3|TRBD1
TGTGCCAGCAGCTGGGGACAGTACAATGAGCAGTTCTTC
CASSWGQYNEQFF
>NA|TRBJ2-2|TRBV7-2|NA
TGTGCCAGCAGCTTAGACCTGCGCCTAGGCACCGGGGAGCTGTTTTTT
CASSLDLRLGTGELFF
>NA|TRBJ1-6|TRBV27|NA
TGTGCCAGCAGTTTTTGGGCAGGGGTCGGATCACCCCTCCACTTT
CASSFWAGVGSPLHF
>once|TRBJ1-2|TRBV5-1|NA
TGCGCCAGCAGCGGGACTCCGGGGCCCTATGGCTACACCTTC
CASSGTPGPYGYTF
>NA|TRBJ2-5|TRBV20-1|NA
TGCAGTGCTAGACCTTCGGAGGGTCGAGAGACCCAGTACTTC
CSARPSEGRETQYF
>NA|TRBJ2-3|TRBV20-1|NA
TGCAGTGCTAAAAGGGACCAGGGACCAGATACGCAGTATTTT
CSAKRDQGPDTQYF
>few|TRBJ1-3|TRBV20-1|NA
TGCAGTGCTAGATGGAGATCTGGAAACACCATATATTTT
CSARWRSGNTIYF
>few|TRBJ1-6|TRBV19|NA
TGTGCCAGTAGGGGTCCGGGTAATTCACCCCTCCACTTT
CASRGPGNSPLHF
>NA|TRBJ1-5|TRBV29-1|NA
TGCAGCGCCAGGGTTTCAGGCAATCAGCCCCAGCATTTT
CSARVSGNQPQHF
>NA|TRBJ1-5|TRBV5-5|NA
TGTGCCAGCAGCTTATCAGAATACAATCAGCCCCAGCATTTT
CASSLSEYNQPQHF
>few|TRBJ1-2|TRBV5-4|NA
TGTGCCAGCAGCTTGGGGTCAGGGGTCGGCGGCTACACCTTC
CASSLGSGVGGYTF
>NA|TRBJ2-7|TRBV15|NA
TGTGCCACCAGCGTCAGACTGGGAACCTACGAGCAGTACTTC
CATSVRLGTYEQYF